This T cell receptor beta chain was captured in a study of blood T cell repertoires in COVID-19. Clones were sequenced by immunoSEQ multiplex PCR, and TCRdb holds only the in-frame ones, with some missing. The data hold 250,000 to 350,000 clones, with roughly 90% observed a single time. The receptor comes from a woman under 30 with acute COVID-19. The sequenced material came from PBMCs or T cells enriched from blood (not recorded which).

DNA of the CDR3: TGTGCCAGCAGCTTAGGGGCTAGCTGGGAGACCCAGTACTTC. This sequence encodes CASSLGASWETQYF. This chain joins TRBV7-2 and TRBJ2-5; maybe TRBD2 (5 bases). The CDR3 sequence is 14 residues long. Germline CDR1 and CDR2: SGHTA and FQGNSA. Between the trimmed V and J ends, which lost 1 base and 5 bases, there was a span of 11 bases.